One sample yielded the 4 T cell receptor beta chains listed below, sequenced in a study of shared T cell receptors in the human thymus. Sequenced by immunoSEQ multiplex PCR; TCRdb stores in-frame clones only, minus some. The table has about 660,000 clones, roughly 90% seen once. A further study also used this sample, focusing on human thymus T cells.

The specimen was thymocytes. The receptors come from a boy under three years old with a congenital heart defect.

V usage is TRBV7-9 and J usage is TRBJ1-3; no reliable D call. Per germline, CDR1 SEHNR and CDR2 FQNEAQ (reference sequence). Trimming shortened V by 1 base and J by 9 bases, and 7 bases separated the two germline ends. This CDR3 has 12 residues. CDR3 in amino acids: CASSLDRGTIYF. CDR3 DNA: TGTGCCAGCAGCTTAGACCGGGGCACCATATATTTT.

The chain joins TRBV28 to TRBJ1-5, with TRBD1 matching over 8 bases. J was trimmed by 3 bases and V by 6 bases; bases with no gene match: 7. Per the germline V gene, CDR1 is MDHEN and CDR2 is SYDVKM. The CDR3 has 15 residues. DNA for the CDR3: TGTGCCAGCAGGATGGACAGGGCGAACAATCAGCCCCAGCATTTT. It codes for CASRMDRANNQPQHF.

V is TRBV13 and J is TRBJ2-2; 14 bases are shared with TRBD2. Germline values: CDR1 PRHDT, CDR2 FYEKMQ (reference sequence). This CDR3 region has 18 residues. V lost 3 bases, J lost 7 bases, and 10 bases stayed unmatched. The DNA for the CDR3 is TGTGCCAGCAGCTTGAGCCCGAGACTAGCGGGAGGGGGCGGGGAGCTGTTTTTT. Amino acid sequence: CASSLSPRLAGGGGELFF.

CDR3 protein: CASSIDPGRRVNTEAFF. The CDR3 DNA sequence: TGTGCCAGTAGTATAGATCCGGGACGGAGGGTGAACACTGAAGCTTTCTTT. J is TRBJ1-1 and V is TRBV19, with D perhaps TRBD1 (5 bases). Trimming left V 0 bases short and J 0 bases short, with 14 bases between. The germline gives CDR1 LNHDA, CDR2 SQIVND (reference sequence). This CDR3 spans 17 amino acids.